The clone carrying this T cell receptor (beta chain) appeared a few times. Its antigen is as yet unknown. TCR cDNA received a 3' ligated oligonucleotide that carried a UMI. Whole-blood samples were about 2.5 ml of peripheral blood from healthy adult volunteers. Input was about 1 to 1,100 ng of DNase-treated total RNA without cell sorting. Four PCR rounds used nested alpha and beta constant region primers plus the SP2 primer. For blood and skin samples, reverse transcription used TCR alpha and beta constant primers. MiXCR, run by TCRdb on the 5' RACE reads, gives a single entry per CDR3 protein. The sample carries tens of thousands of distinct CDR3 sequences, roughly 6.7% recorded once. This entry belongs to a study of naive and memory T cell subsets. Points from the study as a whole: The RNA method is potentially sensitive to activation and differentiation changes.

Trimming took 1 base from V and 4 from J; bases not matched to a gene: 8. Germline loops: CDR1 LNHDA, CDR2 SQIVND (reference sequence). The CDR3 covers 18 residues. J is TRBJ2-3 and V is TRBV19, with 13 bases identical to TRBD2. The TCR originated in a male donor in good health. The CDR3 region is CASSIVEGLAGRPDTQYF. DNA for the CDR3: TGTGCCAGTAGTATAGTGGAGGGACTAGCGGGACGTCCAGATACGCAGTATTTT.